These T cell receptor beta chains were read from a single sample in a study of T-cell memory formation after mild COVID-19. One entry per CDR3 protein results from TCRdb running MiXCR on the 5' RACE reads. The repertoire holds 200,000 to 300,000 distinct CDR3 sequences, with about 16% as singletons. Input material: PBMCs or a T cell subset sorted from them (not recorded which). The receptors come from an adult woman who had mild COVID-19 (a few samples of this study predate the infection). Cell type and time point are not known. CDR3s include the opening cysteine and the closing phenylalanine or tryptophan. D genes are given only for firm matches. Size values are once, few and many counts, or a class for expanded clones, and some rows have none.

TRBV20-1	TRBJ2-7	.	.	TGCAGTGCCCCGTCCCCCTTAGCGCATATGACCTACGAGCAGTACTTC	CSAPSPLAHMTYEQYF
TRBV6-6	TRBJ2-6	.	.	TGTGCCAGCAGTTGGGGGGGCACTGGGGCCAACGTCCTGACTTTC	CASSWGGTGANVLTF
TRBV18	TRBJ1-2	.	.	TGTGCCAGCTCACCGGGAGGGGTCAGCGTTTATGGCTACACCTTC	CASSPGGVSVYGYTF
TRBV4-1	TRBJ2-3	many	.	TGCGCCAGCAGCCAAGCCGCCTATTCCACAGATACGCAGTATTTT	CASSQAAYSTDTQYF
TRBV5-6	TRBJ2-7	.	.	TGTGCCAGCAGCTTTTCGCAGGGTTACGAGCAGTACTTC	CASSFSQGYEQYF
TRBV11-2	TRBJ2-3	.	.	TGTGCCAGCAGCCCCGTTGGACTGGCTAGCACAGATACGCAGTATTTT	CASSPVGLASTDTQYF
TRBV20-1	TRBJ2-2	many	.	TGCAGTGCAGCGATTGCGAACACCGGGGAGCTGTTTTTT	CSAAIANTGELFF
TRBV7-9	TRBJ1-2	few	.	TGTGCCGGAGACAGGAGGAGAGCGCGGGGCTACACCTTC	CAGDRRRARGYTF
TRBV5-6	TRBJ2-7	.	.	TGTGCCAGCAGCGCCGGGACTGTTGGGTACGAGCAGTACTTC	CASSAGTVGYEQYF
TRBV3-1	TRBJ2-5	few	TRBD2	TGTGCCAGCAGCCAAGACCCTAGCGGGGGTCAAGAGACCCAGTACTTC	CASSQDPSGGQETQYF
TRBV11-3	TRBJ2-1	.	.	TGTGCCAGCAGCCTGAACTGGGGTAACAATGAGCAGTTCTTC	CASSLNWGNNEQFF
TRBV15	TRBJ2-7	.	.	TGTGCCACCAGCAGAGGAGGTGAATACGAGCAGTACTTC	CATSRGGEYEQYF
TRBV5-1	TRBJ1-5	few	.	TGCGCCAGCAGCTTGGAAAGGGGGGGCCAGCCCCAGCATTTT	CASSLERGGQPQHF
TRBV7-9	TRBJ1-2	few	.	TGTGCCAGCAGCTCGTCCGACAGACTTATCTATGGCTACACCTTC	CASSSSDRLIYGYTF
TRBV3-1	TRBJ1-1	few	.	TGTGCCAGCAGCGGGAGAGGGAGGTCCACTGAAGCTTTCTTT	CASSGRGRSTEAFF
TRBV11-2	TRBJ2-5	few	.	TGTGCCAGCAGAAGGGTCAGGGGCGGGGAGACCCAGTACTTC	CASRRVRGGETQYF
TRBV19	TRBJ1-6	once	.	TGTGCCAGTGCTACCAACCCGGGACATAGTTCACCCCTCCACTTT	CASATNPGHSSPLHF
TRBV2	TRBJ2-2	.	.	TGTGCCAGCAGTGAAACAGGACGAACGAACACCGGGGAGCTGTTTTTT	CASSETGRTNTGELFF
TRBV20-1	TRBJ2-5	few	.	TGCAGTGCTAGACTAGATCAAGAGACCCAGTACTTC	CSARLDQETQYF
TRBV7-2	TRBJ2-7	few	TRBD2	TGTGCCAGCAGCTCCCTCATTCGTAGCGGGAGGGCCTACGAGCAGTACTTC	CASSSLIRSGRAYEQYF
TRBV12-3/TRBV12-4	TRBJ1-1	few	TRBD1	TGTGCCAGCAGTTTTTGGTTTCCGGGACAGGGAGCGAACACTGAAGCTTTCTTT	CASSFWFPGQGANTEAFF
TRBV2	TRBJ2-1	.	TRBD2	TGTGCCAGCAGTGTAGCGGGAGGGAGGTACAATGAGCAGTTCTTC	CASSVAGGRYNEQFF
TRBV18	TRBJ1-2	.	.	TGTGCCAGCTCACCGATGGCGACAGGAGCCGCTAACTATGGCTACACCTTC	CASSPMATGAANYGYTF
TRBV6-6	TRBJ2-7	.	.	TGTGCCAGCAGTGCGGGACTCCGTAACGAGCAGTACTTC	CASSAGLRNEQYF
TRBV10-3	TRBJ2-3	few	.	TGTGCCATCAGTGAGTCGAAGGGGTCGGATACGCAGTATTTT	CAISESKGSDTQYF
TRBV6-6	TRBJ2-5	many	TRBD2	TGTGCCAGCAGTTACTTCGGGGGGCAAGAGACCCAGTACTTC	CASSYFGGQETQYF
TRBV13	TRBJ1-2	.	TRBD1	TGTGCCAGCAGCCCCAGGGGGTACTATGGCTACACCTTC	CASSPRGYYGYTF
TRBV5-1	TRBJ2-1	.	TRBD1	TGCGCCAGCAGCTTGGCATTGGGACAGACCTACAATGAGCAGTTCTTC	CASSLALGQTYNEQFF
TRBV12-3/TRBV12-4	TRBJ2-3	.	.	TGTGCCAGCCTGGCCCGACTGACAGATACGCAGTATTTT	CASLARLTDTQYF
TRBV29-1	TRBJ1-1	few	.	TGCAGCGTATTAACGTACCAGAACACTGAAGCTTTCTTT	CSVLTYQNTEAFF
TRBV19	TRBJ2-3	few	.	TGTGCCAGTAGTGACAGAACAGGGTCTACGCAGTATTTT	CASSDRTGSTQYF
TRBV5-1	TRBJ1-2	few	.	TGCGCCAGCAGCTTGGGACTAGACTATGGCTACACCTTC	CASSLGLDYGYTF
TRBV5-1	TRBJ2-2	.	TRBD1	TGCGCCAGCAGTCCGGGACAGGAACACACCGGGGAGCTGTTTTTT	CASSPGQEHTGELFF
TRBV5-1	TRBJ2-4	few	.	TGCGCCAGCAGCTTGGGACGCCCCAGGACAGACAAAAACATTCAGTACTTC	CASSLGRPRTDKNIQYF
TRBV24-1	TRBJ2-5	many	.	TGTGCCACCAGTGTCGGGGGAGAAGAGACCCAGTACTTC	CATSVGGEETQYF
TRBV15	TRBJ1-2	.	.	TGTGCCACCAGCGAAAAAAACTATGGCTACACCTTC	CATSEKNYGYTF
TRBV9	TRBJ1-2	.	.	TGTGCCAGCAGCGCGTCGACAGGTATCTATGGCTACACCTTC	CASSASTGIYGYTF
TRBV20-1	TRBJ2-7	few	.	TGCAGTGCTAGTCGCGGTGGGAACTACGAGCAGTACTTC	CSASRGGNYEQYF
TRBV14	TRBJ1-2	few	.	TGTGCCAGCAGCCAAGATGCTGGGCGGTACTATGGCTACACCTTC	CASSQDAGRYYGYTF
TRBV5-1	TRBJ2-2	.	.	TGCGCCAGCAGCTTGCTTGCATCGAACACCGGGGAGCTGTTTTTT	CASSLLASNTGELFF
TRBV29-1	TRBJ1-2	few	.	TGCAGCGTTGGAAACTATGGCTACACCTTC	CSVGNYGYTF
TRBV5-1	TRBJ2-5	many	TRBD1	TGCGCCAGCAGCTTAGTGGGACAGGGGGAGACCCAGTACTTC	CASSLVGQGETQYF